This T cell receptor beta chain appears in the sequencing data of a study of blood T cell repertoires in COVID-19. Study at large: Sites in the United States, Italy and Spain provided acute and convalescent COVID-19 samples. The cDNA or gDNA used as material had been derived from T cells, B-cell-depleted T cells, or PBMCs.

CDR1 is MDHEN and CDR2 is SYDVKM in the germline V gene. Deletions cut 1 base from V and 4 bases from J, with 11 bases between. The CDR3 is 14 residues long. Per the original data handling: Estimation of nucleated cell counts relied on the amplification of reference gene primers. Assay: immunoSEQ multiplex PCR; the TCRdb copy retains only in-frame clones and omits some. V, J and clone size are taken as reported in that table, and D and trimming were inferred from the DNA itself. This table has 100,000 to 120,000 clones, roughly 82% appearing once. The clonotype originates from a woman aged 55-75 years with acute or convalescent COVID-19. Sample: peripheral blood. V gene TRBV28 combines with J gene TRBJ2-7; tentative D call: TRBD1 (5 bases). In nucleotides, the CDR3 is TGTGCCAGCAGTTTATCGCAGGGCAAGTACGAGCAGTACTTC. Translating it yields CASSLSQGKYEQYF. Filled out from reference TRBV28 and TRBJ2-7, the complete variable domain reads DVKVTQSSRYLVKRTGEKVFLECVQDMDHENMFWYRQDPGLGLRLIYFSYDVKMKEKGDIPEGYSVSREKKERFSLILESASTNQTSMYLCASSLSQGKYEQYFGPGTRLTVT.